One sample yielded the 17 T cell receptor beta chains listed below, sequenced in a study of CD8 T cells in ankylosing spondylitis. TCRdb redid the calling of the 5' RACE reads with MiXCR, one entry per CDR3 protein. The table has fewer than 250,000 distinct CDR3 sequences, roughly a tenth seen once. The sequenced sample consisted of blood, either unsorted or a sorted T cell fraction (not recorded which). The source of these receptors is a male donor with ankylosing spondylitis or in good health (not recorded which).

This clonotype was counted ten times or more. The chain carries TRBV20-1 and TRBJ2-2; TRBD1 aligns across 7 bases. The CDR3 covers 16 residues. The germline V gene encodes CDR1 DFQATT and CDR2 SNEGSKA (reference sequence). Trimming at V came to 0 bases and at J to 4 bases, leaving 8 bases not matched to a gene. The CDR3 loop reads CSARDGRDRFTGELFF. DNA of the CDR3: TGCAGTGCTAGAGATGGCCGGGACAGATTCACCGGGGAGCTGTTTTTT.

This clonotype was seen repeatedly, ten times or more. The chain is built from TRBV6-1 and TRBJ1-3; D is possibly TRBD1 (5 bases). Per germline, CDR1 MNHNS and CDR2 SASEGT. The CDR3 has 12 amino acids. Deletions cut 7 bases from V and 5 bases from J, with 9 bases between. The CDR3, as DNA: TGTGCCAGCACCTCAGGGCGAAACACCATATATTTT. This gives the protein CASTSGRNTIYF.

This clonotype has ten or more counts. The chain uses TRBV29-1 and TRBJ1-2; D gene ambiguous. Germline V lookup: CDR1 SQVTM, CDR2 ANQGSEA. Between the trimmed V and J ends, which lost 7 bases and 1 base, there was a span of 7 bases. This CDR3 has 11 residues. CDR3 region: CSAEVNYGYTF. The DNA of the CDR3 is TGCAGCGCCGAGGTTAACTATGGCTACACCTTC.

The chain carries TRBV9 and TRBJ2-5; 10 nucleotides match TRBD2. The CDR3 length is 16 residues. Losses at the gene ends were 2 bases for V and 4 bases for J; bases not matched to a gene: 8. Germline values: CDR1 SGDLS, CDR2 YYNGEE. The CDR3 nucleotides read TGTGCCAGCAGCGTTGACAGCGGGGGGGATGGAGAGACCCAGTACTTC. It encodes CASSVDSGGDGETQYF.

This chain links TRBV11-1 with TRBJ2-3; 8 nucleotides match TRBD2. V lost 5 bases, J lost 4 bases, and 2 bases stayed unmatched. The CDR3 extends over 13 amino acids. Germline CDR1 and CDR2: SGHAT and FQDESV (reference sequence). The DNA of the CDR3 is TGTGCCAGCAGCCCCGGGAGGGCAGATACGCAGTATTTT. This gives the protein CASSPGRADTQYF.

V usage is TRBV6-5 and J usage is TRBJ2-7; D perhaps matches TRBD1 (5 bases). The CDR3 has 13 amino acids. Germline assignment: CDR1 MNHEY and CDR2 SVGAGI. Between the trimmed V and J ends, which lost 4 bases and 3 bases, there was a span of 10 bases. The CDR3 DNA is TGTGCCAGCAGTTTCAACAGGAACTACGAGCAGTACTTC. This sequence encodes CASSFNRNYEQYF.

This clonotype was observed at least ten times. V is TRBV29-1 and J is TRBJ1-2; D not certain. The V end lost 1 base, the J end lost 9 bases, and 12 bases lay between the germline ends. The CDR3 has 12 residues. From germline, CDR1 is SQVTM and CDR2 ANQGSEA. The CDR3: CSVEVGTLSYTF. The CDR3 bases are TGCAGCGTTGAAGTCGGCACACTGAGCTACACCTTC.

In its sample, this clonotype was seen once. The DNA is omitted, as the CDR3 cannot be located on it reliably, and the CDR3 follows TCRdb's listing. The CDR3 spells CASSLGNFGQGNTEALF. This chain links TRBV5-1 with TRBJ1-1. The germline gives CDR1 SGHRS, CDR2 YFSETQ. Counting both end residues, the CDR3 totals 17 amino acids.

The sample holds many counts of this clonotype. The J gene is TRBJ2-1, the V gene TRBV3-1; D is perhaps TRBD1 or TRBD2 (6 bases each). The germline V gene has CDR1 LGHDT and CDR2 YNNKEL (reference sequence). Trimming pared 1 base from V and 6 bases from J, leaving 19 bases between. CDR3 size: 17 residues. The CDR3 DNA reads TGTGCCAGCAGCCAAGCCCGGTCCCGGGGGCGAATCAATGAGCAGTTCTTC. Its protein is CASSQARSRGRINEQFF.

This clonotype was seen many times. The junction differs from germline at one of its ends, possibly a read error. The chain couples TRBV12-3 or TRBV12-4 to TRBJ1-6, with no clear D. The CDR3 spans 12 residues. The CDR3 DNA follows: TGCGATCGGGCAGGTTATAATTCACCCCTCCACTTT. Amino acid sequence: CDRAGYNSPLHF.

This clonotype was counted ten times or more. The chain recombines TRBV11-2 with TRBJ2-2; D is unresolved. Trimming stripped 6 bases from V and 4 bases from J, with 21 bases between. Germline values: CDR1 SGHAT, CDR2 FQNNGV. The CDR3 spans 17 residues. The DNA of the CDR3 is TGTGCCAGCAGACCGCTAAACCGGGCCCTAGGCACCGGGGAGCTGTTTTTT. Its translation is CASRPLNRALGTGELFF. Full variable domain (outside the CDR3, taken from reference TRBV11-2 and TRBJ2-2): EAGVAQSPRYKIIEKRQSVAFWCNPISGHATLYWYQQILGQGPKLLIQFQNNGVVDDSQLPKDRFSAERLKGVDSTLKIQPAKLEDSAVYLCASRPLNRALGTGELFFGEGSRLTVL.

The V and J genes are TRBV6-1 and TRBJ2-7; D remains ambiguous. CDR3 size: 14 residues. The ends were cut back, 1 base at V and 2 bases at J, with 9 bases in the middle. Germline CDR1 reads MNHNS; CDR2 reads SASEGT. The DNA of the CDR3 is TGTGCCAGCAGTGAAGGGGCAGGAGCCTACGAGCAGTACTTC. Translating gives CASSEGAGAYEQYF.

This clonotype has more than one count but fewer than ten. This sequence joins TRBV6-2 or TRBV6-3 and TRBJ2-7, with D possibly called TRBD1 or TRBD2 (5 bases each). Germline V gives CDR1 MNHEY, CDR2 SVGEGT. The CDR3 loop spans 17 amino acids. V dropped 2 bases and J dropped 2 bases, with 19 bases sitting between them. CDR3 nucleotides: TGTGCCAGCAGTTACCCGGCGAGAGGGGAGTGGACCTACGAGCAGTACTTC. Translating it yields CASSYPARGEWTYEQYF.

The CDR3 here is CASSLGTSGGHTDTQYF. The CDR3, as DNA: TGTGCCAGCAGCTTAGGAACTAGCGGGGGGCACACAGATACGCAGTATTTT. V and J are TRBV11-2 and TRBJ2-3; TRBD2 aligns across 12 bases. The CDR3 length is 17 residues. V gave up 1 base and J gave up 2 bases; unmatched junction bases: 4. The V gene's germline CDR1 is SGHAT and CDR2 FQNNGV. The full variable domain, completed using reference TRBV11-2 and TRBJ2-3, is EAGVAQSPRYKIIEKRQSVAFWCNPISGHATLYWYQQILGQGPKLLIQFQNNGVVDDSQLPKDRFSAERLKGVDSTLKIQPAKLEDSAVYLCASSLGTSGGHTDTQYFGPGTRLTVL.

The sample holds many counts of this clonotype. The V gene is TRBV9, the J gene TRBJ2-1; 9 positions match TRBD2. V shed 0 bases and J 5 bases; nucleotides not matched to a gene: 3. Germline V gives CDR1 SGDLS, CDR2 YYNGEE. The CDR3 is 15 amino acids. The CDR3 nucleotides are TGTGCCAGCAGCGTAGTGCGGGAGGGAAACAATGAGCAGTTCTTC. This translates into CASSVVREGNNEQFF.

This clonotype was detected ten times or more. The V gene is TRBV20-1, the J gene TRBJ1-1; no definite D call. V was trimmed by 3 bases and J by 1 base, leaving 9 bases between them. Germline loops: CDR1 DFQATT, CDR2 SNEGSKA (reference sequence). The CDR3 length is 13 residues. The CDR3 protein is CSASWQENTEAFF. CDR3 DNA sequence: TGCAGTGCTAGCTGGCAGGAGAACACTGAAGCTTTCTTT.

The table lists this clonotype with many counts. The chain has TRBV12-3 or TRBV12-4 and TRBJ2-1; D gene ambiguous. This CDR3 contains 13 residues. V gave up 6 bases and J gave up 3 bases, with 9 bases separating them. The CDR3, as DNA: TGTGCCAGCAGACTGGACGGCTACAATGAGCAGTTCTTC. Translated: CASRLDGYNEQFF.